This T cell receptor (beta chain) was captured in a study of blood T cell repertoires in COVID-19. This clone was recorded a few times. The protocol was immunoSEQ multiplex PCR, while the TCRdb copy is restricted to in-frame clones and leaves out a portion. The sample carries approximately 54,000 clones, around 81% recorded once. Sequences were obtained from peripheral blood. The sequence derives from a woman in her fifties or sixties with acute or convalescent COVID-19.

Here the CDR3 DNA reads TGTGCCACCCGGCCCGGCAGCATCAGGAACGAGCAGTACTTC. Its translation is CATRPGSIRNEQYF. V gene TRBV7-2 combines with J gene TRBJ2-7, with D uncertain. V shed 10 bases and J shed 5 bases, with 21 bases lying between them. The CDR3 has 14 amino acids. Germline V gene lookup returns CDR1 SGHTA and CDR2 FQGNSA. Together with reference TRBV7-2 and TRBJ2-7, the CDR3 gives the full variable domain: GAGVSQSPSNKVTEKGKDVELRCDPISGHTALYWYRQSLGQGLEFLIYFQGNSAPDKSGLPSDRFSAERTGGSVSTLTIQRTQQEDSAVYLCATRPGSIRNEQYFGPGTRLTVT.